This is a list of T cell receptor beta chains from one sample in a study of beta chain features in type 1 diabetes. The assay was immunoSEQ multiplex PCR, and TCRdb's table has in-frame clones only and misses some. The sample gives some 250,000 clones, approximately 10% of which show up once; around 0.017% is in the top ten. The sample comprised naive CD4+ T cells from blood. These receptors all stem from a man aged 25 to 40 with type 1 diabetes. Each CDR3 is given with its conserved first and last residue. Fields, in order: CDR3 DNA, CDR3 protein, CDR3 length, clone size, D gene, V gene, J gene. A D gene is named only where the DNA matches it firmly. Some rows have no size entry. The others give once, few or many, or a class for an expanded clone.

TGCAGCGCCGGAAGGGGGAAGCGAGATACGCAGTATTTT	CSAGRGKRDTQYF	13	few	.	TRBV29-1	TRBJ2-3
TGTGCCAGCAGCGGGCAGGGGGACCCATCCTACAATGAGCAGTTCTTC	CASSGQGDPSYNEQFF	16	.	TRBD1	TRBV9	TRBJ2-1
TGCGCCAGCAGCGTGGGGACACCGGCCTCCTACGAGCAGTACTTC	CASSVGTPASYEQYF	15	few	.	TRBV5-1	TRBJ2-7
TGTGCCAGCAGCGCACCCTTTAGGGGGAGGGAAGGAGAAGATACGCAGTATTTT	CASSAPFRGREGEDTQYF	18	.	.	TRBV21-1	TRBJ2-3
TGTGCTAGTGAGCCGACAGGGTCCGTCAATGAGCAGTTCTTC	CASEPTGSVNEQFF	14	few	TRBD1	TRBV12-5	TRBJ2-1
TGTGCCAGCAGTTACCGGGACATCGAGTACTTC	CASSYRDIEYF	11	few	.	TRBV2	TRBJ2-7
TGTGCCAGCTGCCGGGACAACTCCTACGAGCAGTACTTC	CASCRDNSYEQYF	13	few	.	TRBV28	TRBJ2-7
TGTGCCAGCAGCTCTCAAGAGACCCAGTACTTC	CASSSQETQYF	11	few	.	TRBV5-5	TRBJ2-5
TGCAGCGTTGGGGAGGGTTGGGAGACCCAGTACTTC	CSVGEGWETQYF	12	.	TRBD2	TRBV29-1	TRBJ2-5
TGTGCCAGTAGTGGACAGGGGGATGAGTACACTGAAGCTTTCTTT	CASSGQGDEYTEAFF	15	.	TRBD1	TRBV19	TRBJ1-1
TGTGCCAGCAGCTTACGGACTAGCGGGGGGCGCACAGATACGCAGTATTTT	CASSLRTSGGRTDTQYF	17	.	TRBD2	TRBV5-4	TRBJ2-3
TGTGCCAGCAGCGGGGGACTAGCGGGGGGGCAAGAGACCCAGTACTTC	CASSGGLAGGQETQYF	16	.	TRBD2	TRBV9	TRBJ2-5
TGTGCCACCAGCGGCGGGGGAGGATACAATGAGCAGTTCTTC	CATSGGGGYNEQFF	14	.	TRBD2	TRBV15	TRBJ2-1
TGCAGCGTCTTTACAGATACGCAGTATTTT	CSVFTDTQYF	10	many	.	TRBV29-1	TRBJ2-3
TGTGCCAGCAGCTTGTGGGGCGGGAATCTAAATACGCAGTATTTT	CASSLWGGNLNTQYF	15	.	.	TRBV7-3	TRBJ2-3
TGTGCCAGCAGCCTAGGGACTAGCGGCTACACAGATACGCAGTATTTT	CASSLGTSGYTDTQYF	16	.	TRBD2	TRBV9	TRBJ2-3
TGTGCCAGCTCACCACAGGGGGCTAACTATGGCTACACCTTC	CASSPQGANYGYTF	14	.	.	TRBV18	TRBJ1-2
TGTGCCAGCAGCTTAAGGATAGCGGGGGCTGACTACAATGAGCAGTTCTTC	CASSLRIAGADYNEQFF	17	.	TRBD2	TRBV11-2	TRBJ2-1
TGTGCCAGCTCACCACCGAGGGTGGAGGGTCTTAGGGCCAACGTCCTGACTTTC	CASSPPRVEGLRANVLTF	18	.	.	TRBV18	TRBJ2-6
TGTGCCAGCAGCTCGGGACTCCCGGCTAGCCCCTACAATGAGCAGTTCTTC	CASSSGLPASPYNEQFF	17	few	.	TRBV5-4	TRBJ2-1
TGTGCCATCAGTGACAGGGAAGGTGAAGAAAAACTGTTTTTT	CAISDREGEEKLFF	14	.	.	TRBV10-3	TRBJ1-4
TGTGCCAGCAGTTTAGACAGGGCCTACGAGCAGTACTTC	CASSLDRAYEQYF	13	.	TRBD1	TRBV6-1	TRBJ2-7
TGTGCCAGCAGTCCACCCAGCGAGAATGAAAAACTGTTTTTT	CASSPPSENEKLFF	14	few	.	TRBV6-6	TRBJ1-4
TGTGCCAGCAGCACCCCCCGGGACTCCCAAGAGACCCAGTACTTC	CASSTPRDSQETQYF	15	.	.	TRBV5-4	TRBJ2-5
TGTGCCAGCAGTCTCCTGACAGGGTTGGCTTTCTTT	CASSLLTGLAFF	12	.	TRBD1	TRBV28	TRBJ1-1
TGTGCCAGCTCTCCCTCCCCCGATGAGCAGTTCTTC	CASSPSPDEQFF	12	.	.	TRBV18	TRBJ2-1
TGTGCCAGCAGCGCCACTACCTCGAGCACTGAAGCTTTCTTT	CASSATTSSTEAFF	14	.	.	TRBV9	TRBJ1-1
TGTGCCATCATGGAGGGGGCGGTCACCGGGGAGCTGTTTTTT	CAIMEGAVTGELFF	14	.	.	TRBV10-3	TRBJ2-2
TGTGCCAGCAGTCCTCCTGACAGGCCCTATGGCTACACCTTC	CASSPPDRPYGYTF	14	few	.	TRBV5-4	TRBJ1-2
TGCGCCAGCAGCTCGGGACAGGGGTACACTGAAGCTTTCTTT	CASSSGQGYTEAFF	14	.	TRBD1	TRBV5-1	TRBJ1-1
TGTGCCAGTAGTATAGCCTGGGCTTACGAGCAGTACTTC	CASSIAWAYEQYF	13	.	.	TRBV19	TRBJ2-7
TGTGCCAGCAGCCCCTGGGCGGGGGTTCGTTCGGAGACCCAGTACTTC	CASSPWAGVRSETQYF	16	few	TRBD2	TRBV7-9	TRBJ2-5
TGTGCCAGCAGCCGGGTGGGTTCGGCAAACACTGAAGCTTTCTTT	CASSRVGSANTEAFF	15	few	.	TRBV5-4	TRBJ1-1